This TCR beta chain is from a study of cytomegalovirus exposure and HLA in healthy donors. Findings and caveats of the study: Researchers left out some V segments, among them TRBV6-2 and TRBV6-3, as indistinguishable. The CMV antigen specificity of a few CMV-associated chains was confirmed through in vitro analysis.

Points on this clone: Its specificity is not known.

Per germline, CDR1 SGHTA and CDR2 FQGNSA. The CDR3 spans 13 residues. V shed 2 bases and J shed 7 bases, with 11 bases lying between them. The PCR was carried out with 60 Vbeta primers and 13 Jbeta primers. Per the authors' pipeline: Roughly 11 million shared chains were among the roughly 80 million unique TCR beta chains that a later analysis counted. Sequencing used immunoSEQ multiplex PCR; TCRdb keeps in-frame clones, though not all of them. From that table come the V and J calls and clone size; the DNA was used to work out D and trimming. The profile shows roughly 140,000 clones, around 75% of them singletons.

The TCR comes from a human donor in good health. The rearrangement uses TRBV7-2 and TRBJ1-1; no firm D call. Sequencing was performed on PBMCs. The CDR3 bases are TGTGCCAGCAGCTTAAGTATTTGGAGTGAAGCTTTCTTT. Translating gives CASSLSIWSEAFF.